Reported below is one TCR beta chain. Clones were read by immunoSEQ multiplex PCR, and TCRdb kept only the in-frame ones, dropping some. The table lists 70,000 to 80,000 clones, just under 97% of them singletons, with 0.2% to 0.25% in the top ten. This entry belongs to a study of technical replicates of blood from a few donors. V was pared by 0 bases and J by 7 bases, with 13 bases between. Germline CDR1 and CDR2: LGHNT and FRNRAP. This CDR3 contains 15 residues. This TCR was sampled from a human donor in good health. The chain uses TRBV12-5 and TRBJ2-1; D is perhaps TRBD1 (6 bases). Specimen: T cells isolated from PBMCs. This chain's CDR3 is CASGLVLQGRNEQFF. Written as DNA, the CDR3 is TGTGCTAGTGGTTTGGTGTTACAGGGTAGAAATGAGCAGTTCTTC.